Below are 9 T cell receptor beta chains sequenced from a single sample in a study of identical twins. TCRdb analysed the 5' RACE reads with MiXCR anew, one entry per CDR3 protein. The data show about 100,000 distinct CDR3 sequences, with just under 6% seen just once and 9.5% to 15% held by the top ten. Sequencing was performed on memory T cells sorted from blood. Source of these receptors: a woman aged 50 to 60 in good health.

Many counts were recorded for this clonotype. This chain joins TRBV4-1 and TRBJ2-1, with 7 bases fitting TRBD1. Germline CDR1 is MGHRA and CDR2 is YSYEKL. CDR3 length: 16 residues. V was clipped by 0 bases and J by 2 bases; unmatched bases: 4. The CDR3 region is CASSQDGTAPYNEQFF. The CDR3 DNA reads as TGCGCCAGCAGCCAAGATGGGACAGCGCCCTACAATGAGCAGTTCTTC.

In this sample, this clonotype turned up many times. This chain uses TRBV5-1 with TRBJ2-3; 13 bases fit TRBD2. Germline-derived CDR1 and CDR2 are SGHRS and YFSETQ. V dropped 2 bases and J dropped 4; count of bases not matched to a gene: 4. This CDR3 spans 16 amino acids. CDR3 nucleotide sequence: TGCGCCAGCAGCTTCCGGACTAGCGGGAGATCAGATACGCAGTATTTT. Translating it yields CASSFRTSGRSDTQYF.

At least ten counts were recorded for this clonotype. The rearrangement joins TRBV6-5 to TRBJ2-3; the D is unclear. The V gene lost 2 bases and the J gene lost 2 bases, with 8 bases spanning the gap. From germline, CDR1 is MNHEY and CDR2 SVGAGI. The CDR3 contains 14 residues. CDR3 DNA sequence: TGTGCCAGCAGTTACGGGCCAGCCACAGATACGCAGTATTTT. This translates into CASSYGPATDTQYF.

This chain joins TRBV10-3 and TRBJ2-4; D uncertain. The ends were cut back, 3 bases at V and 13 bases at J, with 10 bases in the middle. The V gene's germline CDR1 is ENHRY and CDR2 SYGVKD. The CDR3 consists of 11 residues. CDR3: CAISDEVRQYF. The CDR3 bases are TGTGCCATCAGTGATGAGGTACGACAGTACTTC.

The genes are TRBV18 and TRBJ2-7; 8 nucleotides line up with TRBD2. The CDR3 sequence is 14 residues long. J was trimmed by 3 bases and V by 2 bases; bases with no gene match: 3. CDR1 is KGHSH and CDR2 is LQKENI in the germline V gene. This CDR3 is CASSPSGGGYEQYV. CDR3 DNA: TGTGCCAGCTCACCATCGGGAGGGGGCTACGAGCAGTACGTC.

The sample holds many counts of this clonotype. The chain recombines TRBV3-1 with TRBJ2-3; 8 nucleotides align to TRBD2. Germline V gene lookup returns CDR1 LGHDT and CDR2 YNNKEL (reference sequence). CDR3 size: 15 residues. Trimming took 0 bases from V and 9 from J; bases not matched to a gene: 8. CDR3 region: CASSQDSGTSGTQYF. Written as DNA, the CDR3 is TGTGCCAGCAGCCAAGATAGCGGAACTAGCGGAACGCAGTATTTT.

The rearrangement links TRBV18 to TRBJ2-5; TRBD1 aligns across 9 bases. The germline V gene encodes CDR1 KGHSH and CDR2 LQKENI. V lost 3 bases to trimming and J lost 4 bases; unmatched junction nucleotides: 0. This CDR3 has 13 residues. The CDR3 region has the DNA TGTGCCAGCTCACCGACAGGGGGAGAGACCCAGTACTTC. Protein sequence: CASSPTGGETQYF.

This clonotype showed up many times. The CDR3 protein is CASSPRIDTQYF. CDR3 sequence (DNA): TGTGCCAGCAGCCCCCGCATCGATACGCAGTATTTT. The chain carries TRBV7-9 and TRBJ2-3; D unclear. Trimming removed 5 bases at V and 6 bases at J, with 9 bases between. Germline CDR1 is SEHNR and CDR2 is FQNEAQ (reference sequence). The CDR3 runs to 12 residues.

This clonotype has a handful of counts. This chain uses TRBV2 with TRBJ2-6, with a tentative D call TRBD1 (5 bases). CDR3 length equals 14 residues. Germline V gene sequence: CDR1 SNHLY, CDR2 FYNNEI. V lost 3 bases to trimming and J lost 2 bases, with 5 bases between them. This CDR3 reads CASSDRAGANVLTF. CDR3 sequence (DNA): TGTGCCAGCAGTGACAGGGCTGGGGCCAACGTCCTGACTTTC.